This paragraph reports one T cell receptor (beta chain). In the study's own analysis: Amplification of reference gene primers was used by the study to estimate nucleated cell counts. Some clones are missing from TCRdb's copy, which holds only in-frame ones; the method was immunoSEQ multiplex PCR. V and J calls and clone size follow that table, whereas D and trimming were derived from the DNA. The table has some 70,000 clones, almost 90% seen once; the top ten hold about 5%. This sample is drawn from a study of blood T cell repertoires in COVID-19. The wider study: Sample material is recorded as cDNA or gDNA derived from T cells, B-cell-depleted T cells, or PBMCs.

The CDR3 contains 17 residues. V was trimmed by 8 bases and J by 0 bases, leaving 20 bases between them. CDR1 is SGHAT and CDR2 is FQNNGV in the germline V gene. The V gene is TRBV11-2, the J gene TRBJ2-1; the D is unclear. The clonotype originates from a man in his fifties or sixties with acute or convalescent COVID-19. The sample was peripheral blood. CDR3 protein: CASQSWSITRSYNEQFF. CDR3 coding DNA: TGTGCCAGCCAGTCTTGGAGTATTACTCGCTCCTACAATGAGCAGTTCTTC.